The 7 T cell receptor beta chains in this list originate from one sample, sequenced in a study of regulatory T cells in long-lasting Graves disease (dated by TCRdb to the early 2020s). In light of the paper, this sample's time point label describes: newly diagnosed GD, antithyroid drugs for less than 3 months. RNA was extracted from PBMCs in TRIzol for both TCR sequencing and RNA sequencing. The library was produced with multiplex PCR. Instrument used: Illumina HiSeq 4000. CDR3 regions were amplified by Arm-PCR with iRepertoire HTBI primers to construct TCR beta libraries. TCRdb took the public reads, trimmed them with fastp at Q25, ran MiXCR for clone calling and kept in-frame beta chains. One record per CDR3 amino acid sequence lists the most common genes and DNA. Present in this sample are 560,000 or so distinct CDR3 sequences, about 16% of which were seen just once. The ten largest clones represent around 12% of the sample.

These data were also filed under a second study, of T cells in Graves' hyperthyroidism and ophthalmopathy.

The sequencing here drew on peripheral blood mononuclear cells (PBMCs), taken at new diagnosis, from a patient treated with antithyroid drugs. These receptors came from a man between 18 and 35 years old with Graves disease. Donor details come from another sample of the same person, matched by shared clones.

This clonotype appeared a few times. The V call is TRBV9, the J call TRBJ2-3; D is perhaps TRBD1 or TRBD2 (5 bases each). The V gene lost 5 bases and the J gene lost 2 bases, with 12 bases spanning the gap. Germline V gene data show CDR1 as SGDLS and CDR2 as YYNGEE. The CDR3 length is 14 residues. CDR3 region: CASSTGRDTDTQYF. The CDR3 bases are TGTGCCAGCAGTACGGGACGGGACACAGATACGCAGTATTTT.

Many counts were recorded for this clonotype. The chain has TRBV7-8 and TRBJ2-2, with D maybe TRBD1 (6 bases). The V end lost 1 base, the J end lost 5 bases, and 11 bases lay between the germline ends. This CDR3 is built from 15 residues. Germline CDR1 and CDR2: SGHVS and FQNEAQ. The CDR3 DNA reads TGTGCCAGCAGCTTAGGCAGGGGCAGGACCGGGGAGCTGTTTTTT. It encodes CASSLGRGRTGELFF.

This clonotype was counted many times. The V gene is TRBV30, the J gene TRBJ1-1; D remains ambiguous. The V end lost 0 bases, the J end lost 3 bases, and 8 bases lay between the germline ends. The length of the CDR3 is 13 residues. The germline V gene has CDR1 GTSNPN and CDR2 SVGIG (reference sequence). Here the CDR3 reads CAWSVLGYTEAFF. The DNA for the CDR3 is TGTGCCTGGAGTGTACTAGGGTACACTGAAGCTTTCTTT.

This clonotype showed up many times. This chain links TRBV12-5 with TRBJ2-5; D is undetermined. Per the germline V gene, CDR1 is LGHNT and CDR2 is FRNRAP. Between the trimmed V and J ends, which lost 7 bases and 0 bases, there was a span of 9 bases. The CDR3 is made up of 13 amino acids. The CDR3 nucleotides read TGTGCTAGTGAGTACGACAACCAAGAGACCCAGTACTTC. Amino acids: CASEYDNQETQYF.

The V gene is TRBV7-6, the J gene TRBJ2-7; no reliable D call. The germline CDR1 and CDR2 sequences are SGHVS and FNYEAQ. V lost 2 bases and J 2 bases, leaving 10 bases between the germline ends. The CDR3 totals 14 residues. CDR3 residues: CASSLPTEAYEQYF. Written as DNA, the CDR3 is TGTGCCAGCAGCTTACCCACAGAAGCCTACGAGCAGTACTTC.

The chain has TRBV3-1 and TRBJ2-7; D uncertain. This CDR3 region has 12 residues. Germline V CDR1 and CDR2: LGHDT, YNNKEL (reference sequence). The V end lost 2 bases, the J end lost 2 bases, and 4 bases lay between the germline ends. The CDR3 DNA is TGTGCCAGCAGCCAAATGACCTACGAGCAGTACTTC. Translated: CASSQMTYEQYF.

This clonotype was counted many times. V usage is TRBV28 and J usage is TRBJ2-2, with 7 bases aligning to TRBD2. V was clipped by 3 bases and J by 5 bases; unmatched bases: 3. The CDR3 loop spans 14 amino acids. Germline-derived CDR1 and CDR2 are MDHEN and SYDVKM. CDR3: CASSFTSETGELFF. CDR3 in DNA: TGTGCCAGCAGTTTTACTAGCGAAACCGGGGAGCTGTTTTTT.